Detailed here is one TCR beta chain. Its antigen is currently unknown. The CDR3 totals 13 residues. Germline lookup yields CDR1 MNHNS and CDR2 SASEGT. Trimming took 10 bases from V and 3 from J, leaving 15 bases between them. The sample is drawn from a study of CD8 T cells in ankylosing spondylitis. General study points: A TCR beta motif made of eight highly homologous variants seemed typical of ankylosing spondylitis blood.

Via MiXCR, TCRdb re-called the 5' RACE reads, giving one row per CDR3 protein. The sample records about 390,000 distinct CDR3 sequences, around 22% being singletons. The genes are TRBV6-1 and TRBJ1-2, with D unclear. The sample was blood, either unsorted or a sorted T cell fraction (not recorded which). This TCR derives from a male donor with ankylosing spondylitis. The DNA of the CDR3 is TGTGCCACCGTACGGGGAATGGACTATGGCTACACCTTC. The encoded protein is CATVRGMDYGYTF.